This TCR beta chain comes out of a study of T cell responses to AZD1222 COVID-19 vaccine. TCRdb's table, derived via immunoSEQ multiplex PCR, lists solely in-frame clones and lacks some. The data show some 150,000 clones, 85% to 95% seen once. Study-wide results and caveats: Just a handful of AZD1222 recipients were seropositive at baseline. Regions 160-218 and 743-854 held dominance among vaccine-associated CD4 TCRs, which spanned spike. Repertoires were collected only later (after the peak T cell response had occurred).

Turning to this clone: Its antigen is unknown.

This CDR3 spans 15 amino acids. Per the germline V gene, CDR1 is SGHAT and CDR2 is FQNNGV. The V end lost 5 bases, the J end lost 3 bases, and 16 bases lay between the germline ends. The starting material was peripheral blood, obtained on day 0 of AZD1222 vaccination. The chain uses TRBV11-2 and TRBJ1-1; tentative D call: TRBD1 (6 bases). This receptor was identified in an adult in good health. As DNA, the CDR3 is TGTGCCAGCAGCCCATCCAGGGGTTGGGACACTGAAGCTTTCTTT. Encoded protein: CASSPSRGWDTEAFF. Based on the CDR3 plus reference TRBV11-2 and TRBJ1-1, the full variable domain is EAGVAQSPRYKIIEKRQSVAFWCNPISGHATLYWYQQILGQGPKLLIQFQNNGVVDDSQLPKDRFSAERLKGVDSTLKIQPAKLEDSAVYLCASSPSRGWDTEAFFGQGTRLTVV.